This TCR beta chain was profiled in a study of blood T cells in healthy people across ages. CDR1 is SGHTA and CDR2 is FQGNSA in the germline V gene. V lost 5 bases to trimming and J lost 8 bases, with 24 bases between them. CDR3 length: 16 residues. With respect to this clonotype: The antigen is not known.

The authors ran a second PCR of roughly 6 to 12 cycles using a sample-barcoded 5' primer and a J-beta primer mix. The template-switch adaptor, which had 12 random nucleotides, put a tag on each cDNA molecule. TCRdb re-called the 5' RACE reads through MiXCR, storing one row per CDR3 protein. Of about 780,000 distinct CDR3 sequences listed, about 42% are singletons. Points from the study as a whole: Long-lived donors exceeded aged donors in naive CD4+ cells and diversity. The donors' CMV status was not determined, possibly confounding changes in expanded clonotypes. Considered underestimates were the diversity estimates obtained from one million T cells.

Sequences were obtained from blood. The chain has TRBV7-2 and TRBJ1-2, with unresolved D. The source of this sequence is a man older than 75 in good health. CDR3 sequence (DNA): TGTGCCAGCAGCATTCACCGGGGTGGCTCCCAAGGGGGCTACACCTTC. Residues: CASSIHRGGSQGGYTF. The variable domain in full, with the rest retrieved from reference TRBV7-2 and TRBJ1-2, is GAGVSQSPSNKVTEKGKDVELRCDPISGHTALYWYRQSLGQGLEFLIYFQGNSAPDKSGLPSDRFSAERTGGSVSTLTIQRTQQEDSAVYLCASSIHRGGSQGGYTFGSGTRLTVV.